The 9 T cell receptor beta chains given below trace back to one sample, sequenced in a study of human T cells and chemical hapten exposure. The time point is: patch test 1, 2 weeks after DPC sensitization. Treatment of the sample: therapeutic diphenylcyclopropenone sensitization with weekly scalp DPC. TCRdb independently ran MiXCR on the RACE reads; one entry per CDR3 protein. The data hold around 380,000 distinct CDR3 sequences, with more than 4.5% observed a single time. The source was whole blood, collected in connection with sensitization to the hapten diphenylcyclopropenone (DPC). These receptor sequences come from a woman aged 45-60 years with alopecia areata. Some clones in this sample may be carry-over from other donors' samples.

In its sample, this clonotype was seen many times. This CDR3 reads CASSVGGFGYEQYF. The CDR3 DNA reads TGTGCCAGCAGCGTAGGGGGATTCGGATACGAGCAGTACTTC. This chain links TRBV9 with TRBJ2-7; no clear D. The CDR3 runs to 14 residues. CDR1 and CDR2 (germline): SGDLS, YYNGEE. The germline V and J ends were trimmed by 0 bases and 4 bases, with 11 bases remaining between them.

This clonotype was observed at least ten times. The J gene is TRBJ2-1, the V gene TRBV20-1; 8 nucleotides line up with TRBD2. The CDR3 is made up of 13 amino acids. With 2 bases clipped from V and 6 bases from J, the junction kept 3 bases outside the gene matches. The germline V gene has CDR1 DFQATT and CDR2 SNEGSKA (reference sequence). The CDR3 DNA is TGCAGTGCTAGACCCACTAGCGGCAATGAGCAGTTCTTC. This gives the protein CSARPTSGNEQFF.

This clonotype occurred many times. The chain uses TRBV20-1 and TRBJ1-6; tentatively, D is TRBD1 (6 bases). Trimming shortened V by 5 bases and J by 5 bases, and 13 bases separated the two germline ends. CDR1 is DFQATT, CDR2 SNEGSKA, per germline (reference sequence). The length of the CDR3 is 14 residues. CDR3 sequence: CSAHENRDNSPLHF. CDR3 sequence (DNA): TGCAGTGCTCATGAGAACAGGGATAATTCACCCCTCCACTTT.

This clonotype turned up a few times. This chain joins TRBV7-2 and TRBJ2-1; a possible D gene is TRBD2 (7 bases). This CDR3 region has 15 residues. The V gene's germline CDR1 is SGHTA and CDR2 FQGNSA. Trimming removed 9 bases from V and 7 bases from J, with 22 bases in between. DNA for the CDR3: TGTGCCAGTGCCATAGGGGGAGGGCCTTTAAATGAGCAGTTCTTC. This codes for CASAIGGGPLNEQFF. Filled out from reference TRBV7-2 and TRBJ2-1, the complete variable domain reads GAGVSQSPSNKVTEKGKDVELRCDPISGHTALYWYRQSLGQGLEFLIYFQGNSAPDKSGLPSDRFSAERTGGSVSTLTIQRTQQEDSAVYLCASAIGGGPLNEQFFGPGTRLTVL.

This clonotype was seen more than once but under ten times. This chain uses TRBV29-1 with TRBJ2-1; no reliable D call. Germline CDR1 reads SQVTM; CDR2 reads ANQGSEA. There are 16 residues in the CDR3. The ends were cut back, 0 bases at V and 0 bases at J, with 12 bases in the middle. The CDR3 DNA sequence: TGCAGCGTTGAAGATCATCCTCTGAGCTCCTACAATGAGCAGTTCTTC. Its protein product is CSVEDHPLSSYNEQFF.

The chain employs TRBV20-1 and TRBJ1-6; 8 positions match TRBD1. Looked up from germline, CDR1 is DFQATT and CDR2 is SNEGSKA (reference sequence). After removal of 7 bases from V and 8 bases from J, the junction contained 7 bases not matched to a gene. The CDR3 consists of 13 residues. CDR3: CSVAGGADSPLHF. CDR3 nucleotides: TGCAGTGTCGCAGGGGGCGCAGATTCACCCCTCCACTTT.

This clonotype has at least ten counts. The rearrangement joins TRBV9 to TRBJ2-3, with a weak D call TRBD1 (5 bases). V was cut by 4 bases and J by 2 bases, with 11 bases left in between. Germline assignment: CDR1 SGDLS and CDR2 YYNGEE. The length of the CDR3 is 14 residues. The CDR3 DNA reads TGTGCCAGCAGCCCTGGACACCTCACAGATACGCAGTATTTT. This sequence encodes CASSPGHLTDTQYF. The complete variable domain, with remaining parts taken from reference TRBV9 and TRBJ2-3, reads DSGVTQTPKHLITATGQRVTLRCSPRSGDLSVYWYQQSLDQGLQFLIQYYNGEERAKGNILERFSAQQFPDLHSELNLSSLELGDSALYFCASSPGHLTDTQYFGPGTRLTVL.

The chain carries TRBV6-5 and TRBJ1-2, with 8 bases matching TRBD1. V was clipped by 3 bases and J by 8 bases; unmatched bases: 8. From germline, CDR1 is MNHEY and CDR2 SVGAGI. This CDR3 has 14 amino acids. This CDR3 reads CASSYSQGARGYTF. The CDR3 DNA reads TGTGCCAGCAGTTATTCGCAGGGGGCGAGAGGCTACACCTTC.

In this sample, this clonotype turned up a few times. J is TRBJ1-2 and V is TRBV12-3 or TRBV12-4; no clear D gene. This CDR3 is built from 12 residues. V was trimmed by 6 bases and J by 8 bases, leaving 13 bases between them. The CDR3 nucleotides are TGTGCCAGCAGCGGGCAACTTGGGGGCTACACCTTC. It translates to CASSGQLGGYTF.